The 3 T cell receptor beta chains below come from one sample, sequenced in a study of human thymus T cells. Profiling relied on immunoSEQ multiplex PCR, and the TCRdb table lists in-frame clones only, not all of them. Of about 50,000 clones listed, around 93% were seen once; the top ten hold under 0.2%. The sequenced sample consisted of blood. Receptor source: a girl less than two years old with a congenital heart defect but otherwise immunologically healthy.

This clone was detected only once. The chain recombines TRBV27 with TRBJ2-2; 7 nucleotides line up with TRBD1. J gave up 5 bases and V 2 bases, and 8 bases lay outside the gene matches. In germline, CDR1 is MNHEY, CDR2 SMNVEV (reference sequence). The CDR3 has 16 residues. The DNA of the CDR3 is TGTGCCAGCAGTTTAAGAGTACAGGGGTGGACCGGGGAGCTGTTTTTT. Translating gives CASSLRVQGWTGELFF.

The rearrangement links TRBV6-1 to TRBJ2-5; TRBD2 matches 14 bases. The CDR3 loop spans 15 amino acids. Trimming cost V 6 bases and J 2 bases; bases outside gene matches: 2. Germline V gene data show CDR1 as MNHNS and CDR2 as SASEGT. CDR3 in DNA: TGTGCCAGCAGCCGGACTAGCGGGAGGCAAGAGACCCAGTACTTC. Translated: CASSRTSGRQETQYF.

The rearrangement joins TRBV2 to TRBJ2-1; D may be TRBD1 or TRBD2 (5 bases each). CDR1 is SNHLY, CDR2 FYNNEI, per germline. This CDR3 spans 13 amino acids. The ends were cut back, 3 bases at V and 10 bases at J, with 13 bases in the middle. The CDR3 DNA sequence: TGTGCCAGCAGTGATGGGGGTCTAGGAGAGCAGTTCTTC. As protein: CASSDGGLGEQFF.